The T cell receptor beta chain under discussion was sequenced for a study of cytomegalovirus exposure and HLA in healthy donors. The PCR used 60 Vbeta and 13 Jbeta primers. Produced via immunoSEQ multiplex PCR; TCRdb's table is partial and in-frame only. The table records about 150,000 clones, roughly 62% of them present only once. Healthy bone marrow donors made up the donor group. A few counts support this clone. The germline V gene encodes CDR1 WNHNN and CDR2 SYGVQD (reference sequence). This CDR3 has 15 amino acids. V dropped 6 bases and J dropped 4; count of bases not matched to a gene: 7. The source of this sequence is a male donor in good health and CMV-seronegative. Sequenced sample: PBMCs. The chain has TRBV10-1 and TRBJ2-3, with TRBD1 matching 10 bases. CDR3 DNA sequence: TGCGCCAGCAGCCTCTCCGGGACAGGGGCAGATACGCAGTATTTT. Translation gives CASSLSGTGADTQYF.